A single sample gave rise to the 13 T cell receptor beta chains below, sequenced in a study of CD8+ T cells in alopecia areata. The treatment denotes: oral pan-JAK inhibitor, 5-10 mg twice daily. Once RNA had been extracted, it was reverse transcribed into cDNA to act as the sequencing template. The table came from immunoSEQ multiplex PCR; TCRdb's copy has only in-frame clones and leaves some out. The sample holds under 130,000 clones, about nine tenths seen once. The material sequenced was CD8+ T cells sorted from blood, taken around week 30, from a patient treated with tofacitinib. These TCRs come from a human donor with alopecia areata.

Only a few counts were recorded for this clone. The chain is built from TRBV29-1 and TRBJ2-5, with D possibly TRBD1 on 6 matching bases. Trimming took 6 bases from V and 5 from J, leaving 19 bases between them. CDR3 length: 14 amino acids. The germline CDR1 and CDR2 sequences are SQVTM and ANQGSEA. The CDR3 nucleotides read TGCAGCGTCCCGAAAACGACAGGACAGGAGACCCAGTACTTC. Protein product: CSVPKTTGQETQYF.

This rearrangement joins TRBV5-1 to TRBJ1-2, with D perhaps matching TRBD1 (5 bases). This CDR3 contains 16 residues. Trimming pared 2 bases from V and 0 bases from J, leaving 14 bases between. Germline V gene lookup returns CDR1 SGHRS and CDR2 YFSETQ. CDR3 loop: CASSFSRDPANYGYTF. The CDR3 DNA is TGCGCCAGCAGCTTTTCCAGGGATCCAGCTAACTATGGCTACACCTTC.

V and J are TRBV7-9 and TRBJ2-5; D is perhaps TRBD2 (6 bases). CDR1 SEHNR and CDR2 FQNEAQ come from the germline V gene (reference sequence). V lost 7 bases and J lost 4, with 19 bases in between. This CDR3 has 15 amino acids. The DNA for the CDR3 is TGTGCCAGCACCCTAGGGACGCCCGGGAGAGAGACCCAGTACTTC. It encodes CASTLGTPGRETQYF.

This clone was detected only once. The rearrangement joins TRBV27 to TRBJ2-3; D remains unclear. The CDR3 covers 11 residues. V lost 2 bases to trimming and J lost 7 bases, with 4 bases between them. CDR1 and CDR2 (germline): MNHEY, SMNVEV (reference sequence). The CDR3 protein is CASSLGYTQYF. The DNA for the CDR3 is TGTGCCAGCAGTTTAGGGTATACGCAGTATTTT.

Of note for this clone: The junction departs from germline at one end; a sequencing error may be responsible. The chain recombines TRBV19 with TRBJ2-1; TRBD2 matches 8 bases. This CDR3 spans 15 amino acids. The germline gives CDR1 LNHDA, CDR2 SQIVND (reference sequence). As DNA, the CDR3 is TGTGCCAGTAGGATAGTAGCGGGACCGTACAATGAGCAGTTCTTC. This gives the protein CASRIVAGPYNEQFF.

This clone showed up just once. The chain employs TRBV9 and TRBJ1-1; D unclear. This CDR3 is 14 amino acids long. CDR1 is SGDLS, CDR2 YYNGEE, per germline. V lost 0 bases, J lost 5 bases, and 11 bases lay in between. The DNA for the CDR3 is TGTGCCAGCAGCGTAGCTGGAGCAGGAACTGAAGCTTTCTTT. Its translation: CASSVAGAGTEAFF.

This clone has just one count. The chain is built from TRBV10-2 and TRBJ1-1; D gene ambiguous. Deletions cut 0 bases from V and 10 bases from J, with 9 bases between. CDR1 WSHSY and CDR2 SAAADI come from the germline V gene. The CDR3 loop spans 12 amino acids. The CDR3 DNA reads as TGCGCCAGCAGTGAGTCGGCGGAGGGAGCTTTCTTT. Amino acids: CASSESAEGAFF.

This sequence joins TRBV25-1 and TRBJ1-2; 8 bases fit TRBD1. The CDR3 has 15 residues. V lost 3 bases to trimming and J lost 4 bases; unmatched junction nucleotides: 7. The V gene's germline CDR1 is MGHDK and CDR2 SYGVNS. In DNA form, the CDR3 reads TGTGCCAGCAGTGATGGACAGGGAATTGGCTATGGCTACACCTTC. It specifies CASSDGQGIGYGYTF.

The chain links TRBV6-5 to TRBJ2-2; D ambiguous. The germline CDR1 and CDR2 sequences are MNHEY and SVGAGI. Trimming removed 2 bases from V and 4 bases from J, with 14 bases in between. This CDR3 is 16 amino acids long. CDR3: CASSYIGETSTGELFF. The CDR3 DNA reads as TGTGCCAGCAGTTACATTGGGGAAACGAGCACCGGGGAGCTGTTTTTT.

V usage is TRBV15 and J usage is TRBJ2-1; weak D call: TRBD1 (5 bases). Trimming removed 4 bases from V and 8 bases from J, with 9 bases in between. Germline CDR1 is LNHNV and CDR2 is YYDKDF (reference sequence). The CDR3 has 12 amino acids. The CDR3 is CATSKLGDEQFF. The CDR3 DNA follows: TGTGCCACCAGCAAGCTAGGGGATGAGCAGTTCTTC.

This clone was picked up one time. The V call is TRBV9, the J call TRBJ2-7; TRBD1 aligns across 10 bases. In germline, CDR1 is SGDLS, CDR2 YYNGEE. Trimming removed 4 bases from V and 4 bases from J; junction bases left unmatched: 5. CDR3 length: 14 amino acids. This CDR3 is CASSSGTGAYEQYF. DNA of the CDR3: TGTGCCAGCAGCTCTGGGACAGGGGCGTACGAGCAGTACTTC.

This clone was picked up one time. This chain connects TRBV28 to TRBJ2-7, with TRBD1 matching 10 bases. J was trimmed by 1 base and V by 4 bases; bases with no gene match: 4. The CDR3 spans 15 residues. Germline V gene lookup returns CDR1 MDHEN and CDR2 SYDVKM. The DNA for the CDR3 is TGTGCCAGCAGTTCCAGGGACAGGGGTTCCTACGAGCAGTACTTC. It yields the protein CASSSRDRGSYEQYF.

The gene calls are TRBV4-1 and TRBJ2-2, with TRBD2 identical over 7 bases. V lost 7 bases and J lost 6; bases outside the gene matches: 2. Germline V lookup: CDR1 MGHRA, CDR2 YSYEKL. The CDR3 totals 12 residues. CDR3 sequence (DNA): TGCGCCAGCACTGGGGGGGCCGGGGAGCTGTTTTTT. It codes for CASTGGAGELFF.